A selection of T cell receptor beta chains follows, all from one sample in a study of T cell changes during pregnancy in multiple sclerosis. Here immunoSEQ multiplex PCR was the method, and the copy in TCRdb shows in-frame clones only, minus some. The sample has 110,000 or so clones; approximately 93% are singletons. Sequenced here: peripheral blood, sampled before pregnancy. The origin of the receptors is a female donor with multiple sclerosis, enrolled in a pregnancy study. Each CDR3 is given with its conserved first and last residue. Fields, in order: CDR3 protein, D gene, V gene. The D gene is left open where the match is weak.

CDR3 protein: CASSPQEANQPQHF
D gene: .
V gene: TRBV18

CDR3 protein: CASSPPGREEKLFF
D gene: .
V gene: TRBV5-1

CDR3 protein: CASRLDTDTQYF
D gene: .
V gene: TRBV28

CDR3 protein: CASSLGALAMGQTQYF
D gene: .
V gene: TRBV13

CDR3 protein: CASSRGSAEAFF
D gene: .
V gene: TRBV6-5

CDR3 protein: CASSGGQGASGSGNTIYF
D gene: TRBD1
V gene: TRBV9

CDR3 protein: CASSLRISTDTQYF
D gene: .
V gene: TRBV6-5

CDR3 protein: CASSIQQGQAFF
D gene: .
V gene: TRBV19

CDR3 protein: CAIISSGNTIYF
D gene: .
V gene: TRBV10-3

CDR3 protein: CASSPWTGQETQYF
D gene: TRBD1
V gene: TRBV9

CDR3 protein: CAWSVTGYEQYF
D gene: .
V gene: TRBV30

CDR3 protein: CASSGRLATDTQYF
D gene: TRBD2
V gene: TRBV19

CDR3 protein: CAISGGGSDEQYF
D gene: TRBD2
V gene: TRBV10-3

CDR3 protein: CASKRDTFSYNEQFF
D gene: .
V gene: TRBV6-1

CDR3 protein: CASSYTSGRAYEQFF
D gene: TRBD2
V gene: TRBV5-4

CDR3 protein: CASSATGTTNEKLFF
D gene: .
V gene: TRBV2

CDR3 protein: CASSLSPSNYGYTF
D gene: .
V gene: TRBV11-2

CDR3 protein: CASSNRDRAEQYF
D gene: TRBD1
V gene: TRBV5-5

CDR3 protein: CAWSLAPRGTQYF
D gene: .
V gene: TRBV30

CDR3 protein: CASSQDRRDYGYTF
D gene: .
V gene: TRBV14

CDR3 protein: CASRLAGVNEQYF
D gene: TRBD2
V gene: TRBV6-5

CDR3 protein: CASNPNPSEDYGYTF
D gene: .
V gene: TRBV28

CDR3 protein: CASSDSGQNYGYTF
D gene: TRBD1
V gene: TRBV6-1

CDR3 protein: CASSLDRENTIYF
D gene: TRBD1
V gene: TRBV11-2

CDR3 protein: CSVVYGSIGGQETQYF
D gene: .
V gene: TRBV29-1

CDR3 protein: CASEQGKRGYTF
D gene: TRBD1
V gene: TRBV28

CDR3 protein: CASRTSGGYEQYF
D gene: TRBD2
V gene: TRBV19

CDR3 protein: CASSLDSSSYNEQFF
D gene: .
V gene: TRBV5-1

CDR3 protein: CSVTLGGYEQYF
D gene: .
V gene: TRBV29-1

CDR3 protein: CAWSPPRTGATEAFF
D gene: .
V gene: TRBV30

CDR3 protein: CASSLAYGYTEAFF
D gene: .
V gene: TRBV5-1

CDR3 protein: CASSRLEGGSYNEQFF
D gene: .
V gene: TRBV2

CDR3 protein: CASSPGTGGGQPQHF
D gene: TRBD1
V gene: TRBV28

CDR3 protein: CASSTSSWVAGYTF
D gene: .
V gene: TRBV6-5

CDR3 protein: CASSRFTSIGGELFF
D gene: .
V gene: TRBV5-5

CDR3 protein: CSVEDLGVEHNEQFF
D gene: .
V gene: TRBV29-1

CDR3 protein: CASSTYNGEGYTF
D gene: .
V gene: TRBV7-3

CDR3 protein: CASSPLGGAQYEQYF
D gene: .
V gene: TRBV7-8

CDR3 protein: CASSMIPSLTTEAFF
D gene: .
V gene: TRBV21-1

CDR3 protein: CASSQEYSGHDEQYF
D gene: .
V gene: TRBV4-1

CDR3 protein: CASSPPGQGASRFF
D gene: TRBD1
V gene: TRBV18

CDR3 protein: CASSPRWDNNYNEQFF
D gene: .
V gene: TRBV6-4

CDR3 protein: CASSQVGGQLNTEAFF
D gene: .
V gene: TRBV4-2

CDR3 protein: CASSPDRGVHTEAFF
D gene: TRBD1
V gene: TRBV18

CDR3 protein: CASRGLGDTQYF
D gene: .
V gene: TRBV6-5

CDR3 protein: CASSEGPHNQPQHF
D gene: .
V gene: TRBV6-1

CDR3 protein: CASSPSRDREQFF
D gene: .
V gene: TRBV7-7

CDR3 protein: CASSPSETQYF
D gene: .
V gene: TRBV6-4

CDR3 protein: CASSPRTGEGTIYF
D gene: TRBD1
V gene: TRBV7-9

CDR3 protein: CASSSTGANNSPLHF
D gene: TRBD1
V gene: TRBV5-1

CDR3 protein: CASSGQGGTGELFF
D gene: TRBD1
V gene: TRBV2

CDR3 protein: CASSLGTGITGELFF
D gene: TRBD1
V gene: TRBV4-2

CDR3 protein: CASRIDSNYGYTF
D gene: .
V gene: TRBV6-6

CDR3 protein: CASSESGGTGGYTF
D gene: .
V gene: TRBV2

CDR3 protein: CASSESGGRVEQYF
D gene: TRBD2
V gene: TRBV6-1

CDR3 protein: CASSLGQGVGSDTQYF
D gene: TRBD1
V gene: TRBV5-1

CDR3 protein: CASSLDRQVGNTIYF
D gene: .
V gene: TRBV7-9